The clone carrying this T cell receptor (beta chain) has at least ten counts. Its antigen is still unknown. The data are from a study of T cells after yellow fever vaccination. About the research overall: In the case of low-cell-number fractions, SMART-Seq v4 Ultra Low Input was used for preparation.

The J segment lost 6 bases and the V segment lost 0 bases, leaving 7 bases of the junction unmatched. This CDR3 comprises 17 residues. Germline CDR1 reads DFQATT; CDR2 reads SNEGSKA (reference sequence). TCRdb re-called the 5' RACE reads through MiXCR, storing one row per CDR3 protein. The sample contains some 300,000 distinct CDR3 sequences, roughly 8.4% of which appear only once. Study results and limitations: Among primary-vaccination clones, most reappeared after the booster, at just under 98% for CD4 and around 91% for CD8. Contamination of FACS-sorted repertoires by abundant clonotypes from the bulk population could occur. Though weaker, the secondary response peaked faster, on day 5 versus 15.

The source was PBMCs, collected more than 35 days after the first yellow fever vaccination. The TCR was taken from a man aged 18 to 30 who received the YFV17D yellow fever vaccine. The J gene is TRBJ2-1, the V gene TRBV20-1; 14 bases map to TRBD2. The CDR3 protein is CSARDRGLAGAPNEQFF. CDR3 DNA sequence: TGCAGTGCTAGAGATAGGGGACTAGCGGGGGCCCCCAATGAGCAGTTCTTC.